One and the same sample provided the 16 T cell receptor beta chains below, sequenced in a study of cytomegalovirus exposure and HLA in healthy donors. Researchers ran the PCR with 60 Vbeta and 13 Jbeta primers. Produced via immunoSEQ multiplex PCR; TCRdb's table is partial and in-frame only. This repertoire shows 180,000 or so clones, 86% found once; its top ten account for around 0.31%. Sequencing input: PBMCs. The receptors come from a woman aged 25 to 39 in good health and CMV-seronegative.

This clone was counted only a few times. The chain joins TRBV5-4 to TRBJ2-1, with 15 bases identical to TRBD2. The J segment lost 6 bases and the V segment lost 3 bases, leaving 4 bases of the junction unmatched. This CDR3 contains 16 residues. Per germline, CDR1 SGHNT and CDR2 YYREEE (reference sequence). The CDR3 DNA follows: TGTGCCAGCAGCTCGCGGACTAGCGGGGGGGCCAATGAGCAGTTCTTC. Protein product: CASSSRTSGGANEQFF.

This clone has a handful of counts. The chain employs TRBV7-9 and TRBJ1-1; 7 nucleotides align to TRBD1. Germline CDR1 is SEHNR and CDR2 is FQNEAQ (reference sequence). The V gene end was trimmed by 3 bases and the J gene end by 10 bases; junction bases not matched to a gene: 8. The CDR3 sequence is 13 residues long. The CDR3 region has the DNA TGTGCCAGCAGCTTTCAACAGGGGCTCGGAGCTTTCTTT. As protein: CASSFQQGLGAFF.

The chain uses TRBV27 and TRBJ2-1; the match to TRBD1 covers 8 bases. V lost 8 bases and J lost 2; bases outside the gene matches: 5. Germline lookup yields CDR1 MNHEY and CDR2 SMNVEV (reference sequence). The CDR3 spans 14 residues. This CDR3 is CASGEGQAYNEQFF. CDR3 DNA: TGTGCCAGCGGAGAGGGACAGGCCTACAATGAGCAGTTCTTC.

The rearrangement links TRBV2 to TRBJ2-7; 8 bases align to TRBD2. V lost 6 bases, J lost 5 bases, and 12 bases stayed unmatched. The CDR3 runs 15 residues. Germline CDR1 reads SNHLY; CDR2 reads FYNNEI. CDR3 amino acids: CASRGPGLVYHEQYF. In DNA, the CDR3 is TGTGCCAGCAGGGGCCCGGGACTAGTTTATCACGAGCAGTACTTC.

The CDR3 DNA reads as TGTGCCAGCAGTACCGGGGGGAATTCACCCCTCCACTTT. It is translated as CASSTGGNSPLHF. V is TRBV6-5 and J is TRBJ1-6, with D perhaps TRBD1 (5 bases). The CDR3 has 13 amino acids. Germline lookup yields CDR1 MNHEY and CDR2 SVGAGI. V shed 5 bases and J shed 7 bases, with 9 bases lying between them.

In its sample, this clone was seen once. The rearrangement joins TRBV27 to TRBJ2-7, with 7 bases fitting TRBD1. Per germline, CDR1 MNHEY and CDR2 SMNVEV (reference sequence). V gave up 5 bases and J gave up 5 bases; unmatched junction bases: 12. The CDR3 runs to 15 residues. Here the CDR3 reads CASSTQGQVYNEQYF. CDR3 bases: TGTGCCAGCAGTACACAAGGACAGGTATACAACGAGCAGTACTTC.

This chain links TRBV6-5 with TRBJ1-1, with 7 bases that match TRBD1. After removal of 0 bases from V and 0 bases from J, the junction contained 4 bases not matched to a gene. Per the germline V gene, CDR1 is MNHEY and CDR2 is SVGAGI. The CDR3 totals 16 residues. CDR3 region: CASSYSTGPVNTEAFF. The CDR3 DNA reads TGTGCCAGCAGTTACTCGACAGGGCCCGTGAACACTGAAGCTTTCTTT.

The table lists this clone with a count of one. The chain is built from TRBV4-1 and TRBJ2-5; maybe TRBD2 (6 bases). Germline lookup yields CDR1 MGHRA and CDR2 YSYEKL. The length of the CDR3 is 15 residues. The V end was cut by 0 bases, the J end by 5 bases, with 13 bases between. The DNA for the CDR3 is TGCGCCAGCAGCCAAGAGGGACTTCCGTCGGAGACCCAGTACTTC. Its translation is CASSQEGLPSETQYF.

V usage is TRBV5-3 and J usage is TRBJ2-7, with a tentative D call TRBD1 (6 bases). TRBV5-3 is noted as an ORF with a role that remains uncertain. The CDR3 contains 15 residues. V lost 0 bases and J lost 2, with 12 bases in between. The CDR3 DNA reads TGTGCCAGAAGCTTGGGTGGGACACGAGCCTACGAGCAGTACTTC. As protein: CARSLGGTRAYEQYF.

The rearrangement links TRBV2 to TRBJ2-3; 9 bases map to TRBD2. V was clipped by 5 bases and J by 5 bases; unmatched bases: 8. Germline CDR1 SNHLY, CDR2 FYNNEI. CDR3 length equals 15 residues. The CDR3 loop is CASSFSSGGIDTQYF. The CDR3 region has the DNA TGTGCCAGCAGTTTTTCCAGCGGGGGGATAGATACGCAGTATTTT.

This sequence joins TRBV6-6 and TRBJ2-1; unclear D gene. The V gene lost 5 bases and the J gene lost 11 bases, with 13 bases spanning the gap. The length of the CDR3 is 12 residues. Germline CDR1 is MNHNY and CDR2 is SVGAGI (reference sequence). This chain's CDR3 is CASSPDLIKQFF. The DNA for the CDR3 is TGTGCCAGCAGTCCCGACTTGATAAAGCAGTTCTTC.

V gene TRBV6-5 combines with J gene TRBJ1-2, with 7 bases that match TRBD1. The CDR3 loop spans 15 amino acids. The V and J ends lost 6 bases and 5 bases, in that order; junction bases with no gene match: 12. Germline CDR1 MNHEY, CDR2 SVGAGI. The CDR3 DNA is TGTGCCAGCAGCCAACGACAGGGACGTCGGTATGGCTACACCTTC. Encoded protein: CASSQRQGRRYGYTF.

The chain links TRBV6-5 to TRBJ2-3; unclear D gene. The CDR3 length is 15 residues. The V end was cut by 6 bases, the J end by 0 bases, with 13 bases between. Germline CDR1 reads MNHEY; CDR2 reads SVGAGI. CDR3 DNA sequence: TGTGCCAGCAGAAAAGCCAGACTTAGCACAGATACGCAGTATTTT. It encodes CASRKARLSTDTQYF.

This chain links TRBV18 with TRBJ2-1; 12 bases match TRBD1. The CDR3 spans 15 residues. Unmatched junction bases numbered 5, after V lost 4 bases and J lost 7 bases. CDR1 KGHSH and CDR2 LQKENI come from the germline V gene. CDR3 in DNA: TGTGCCAGCTCACTGGGACAGGGGGCTGGTAATGAGCAGTTCTTC. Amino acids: CASSLGQGAGNEQFF.

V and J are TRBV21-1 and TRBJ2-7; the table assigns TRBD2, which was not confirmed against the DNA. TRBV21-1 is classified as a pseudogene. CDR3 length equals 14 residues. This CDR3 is CASSKAGSSYEQYF. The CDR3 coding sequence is TGTGCCAGCAGCAAAGCGGGGAGCTCCTACGAGCAGTACTTC.

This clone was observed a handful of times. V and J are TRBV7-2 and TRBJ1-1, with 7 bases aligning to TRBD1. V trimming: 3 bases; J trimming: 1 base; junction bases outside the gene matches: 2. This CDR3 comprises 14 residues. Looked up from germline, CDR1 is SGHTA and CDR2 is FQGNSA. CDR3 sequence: CASSFGTANTEAFF. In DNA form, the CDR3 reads TGTGCCAGCAGCTTTGGGACAGCGAACACTGAAGCTTTCTTT.